This TCR beta chain was documented in a study of cytomegalovirus exposure and HLA in healthy donors. Study-wide results and limits: A later analysis reported that several of the most significant clusters appeared to be linked to common viral pathogens, among them Epstein-Barr virus.

Comments on this clone: Its specificity is unknown.

V lost 4 bases to trimming and J lost 1 base; unmatched junction nucleotides: 7. CDR3 length: 15 amino acids. The V gene's germline CDR1 is SGHRS and CDR2 YFSETQ. With 60 Vbeta and 13 Jbeta primers, the PCR was carried out. Data came from immunoSEQ multiplex PCR; TCRdb stores just in-frame clones and leaves some out. The sample holds 200,000 to 250,000 clones, around 79% seen once. Input material: PBMCs. The V and J genes are TRBV5-1 and TRBJ2-5; TRBD1 matches 7 bases. This sequence originates from a man between 18 and 35 years old in good health and CMV-seronegative. Here the CDR3 reads CASSRGQLSQETQYF. Here the CDR3 DNA reads TGCGCCAGCAGCCGGGGACAGCTTTCCCAAGAGACCCAGTACTTC.